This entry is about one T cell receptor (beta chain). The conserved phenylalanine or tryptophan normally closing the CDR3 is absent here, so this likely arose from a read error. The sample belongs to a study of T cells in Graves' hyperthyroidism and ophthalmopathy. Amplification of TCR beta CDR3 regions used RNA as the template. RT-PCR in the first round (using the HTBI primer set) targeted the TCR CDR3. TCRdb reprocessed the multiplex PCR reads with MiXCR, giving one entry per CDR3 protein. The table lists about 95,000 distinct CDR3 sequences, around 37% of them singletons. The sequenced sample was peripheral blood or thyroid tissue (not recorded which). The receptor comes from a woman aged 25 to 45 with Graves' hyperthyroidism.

For the CDR3, the DNA is TGTGCCAGCAGCCCGGTAGGGGGAACCTACGAGCAGTACCTC. It codes for CASSPVGGTYEQYL. The V and J genes are TRBV9 and TRBJ2-7; D might be TRBD1 (6 bases). The CDR3 is 14 residues long. Germline loops: CDR1 SGDLS, CDR2 YYNGEE. Trimming removed 4 bases from V and 2 bases from J, with 13 bases in between.